What follows are 18 T cell receptor beta chains derived from one specimen sequenced in a study of blood T cell repertoires in COVID-19. Here immunoSEQ multiplex PCR was the method, and the copy in TCRdb shows in-frame clones only, minus some. Of roughly 260,000 clones detected, roughly 87% appear once; the ten largest clones hold about 6.3%. The sequenced material came from PBMCs or T cells enriched from blood (not recorded which). The receptors here all came from a woman between 25 and 40 years old with acute COVID-19.

The sample holds one count of this clone. The chain's CDR3 is CASSSPRLAGGTGEQFF. The CDR3 DNA sequence: TGTGCCAGCAGTAGTCCCCGACTAGCGGGGGGAACGGGTGAGCAGTTCTTC. The chain uses TRBV6-2 or TRBV6-3 and TRBJ2-1; 13 bases agree with TRBD2. The CDR3 length is 17 residues. V was clipped by 5 bases and J by 9 bases; unmatched bases: 13. Per germline, CDR1 MNHEY and CDR2 SVGEGT.

The chain has TRBV28 and TRBJ2-7; perhaps TRBD1 as D (6 bases). Looked up from germline, CDR1 is MDHEN and CDR2 is SYDVKM. The CDR3 sequence is 13 residues long. V was clipped by 6 bases and J by 0 bases, with 9 bases between them. The chain's CDR3 is CASSRTVSYEQYF. CDR3 DNA sequence: TGTGCCAGCAGCCGGACAGTCTCCTACGAGCAGTACTTC.

This chain connects TRBV9 to TRBJ2-3, with a possible D match to TRBD2 (6 bases). Germline-derived CDR1 and CDR2 are SGDLS and YYNGEE. The germline V and J ends were trimmed by 4 bases and 1 base, with 16 bases remaining between them. The CDR3 covers 16 residues. Written as DNA, the CDR3 is TGTGCCAGCAGCCCACACACAGGAGGGGGCACAGATACGCAGTATTTT. Residues: CASSPHTGGGTDTQYF.

This chain links TRBV9 with TRBJ2-3; 8 bases are a match to TRBD2. This CDR3 has 15 residues. With V trimmed by 1 base and J by 3 bases, 4 bases remained unmatched. From germline, CDR1 is SGDLS and CDR2 YYNGEE. The CDR3 reads CASSVWTSQTDTQYF. CDR3 DNA sequence: TGTGCCAGCAGCGTATGGACTAGCCAAACAGATACGCAGTATTTT. The whole variable domain, remainder taken from reference TRBV9 and TRBJ2-3, is DSGVTQTPKHLITATGQRVTLRCSPRSGDLSVYWYQQSLDQGLQFLIQYYNGEERAKGNILERFSAQQFPDLHSELNLSSLELGDSALYFCASSVWTSQTDTQYFGPGTRLTVL.

The chain has TRBV3-1 (or the pseudogene TRBV3-2) and TRBJ2-1; 11 nucleotides line up with TRBD2. V shed 6 bases and J 6 bases; nucleotides not matched to a gene: 7. From germline, CDR1 is LGHDT and CDR2 YNNKEL (reference sequence). This CDR3 is 15 amino acids long. CDR3 region: CASRQTSGSSNEQFF. The CDR3 region has the DNA TGTGCCAGCAGACAAACTAGCGGGAGTTCCAATGAGCAGTTCTTC.

This chain uses TRBV27 with TRBJ1-6, with 9 bases fitting TRBD1. This CDR3 is built from 15 residues. From germline, CDR1 is MNHEY and CDR2 SMNVEV (reference sequence). Losses at the gene ends were 3 bases for V and 11 bases for J; bases not matched to a gene: 8. CDR3 coding DNA: TGTGCCAGCAGTTTCACCACAGGGGGCGCGGCACCCCTCCACTTT. Translating gives CASSFTTGGAAPLHF.

The chain employs TRBV6-2 or TRBV6-3 and TRBJ2-1, with 11 bases aligning to TRBD2. The germline V gene has CDR1 MNHEY and CDR2 SVGEGT. Germline trimming cut 0 bases from V and 2 bases from J; bases unmatched to any gene: 6. The CDR3 is made up of 18 amino acids. DNA for the CDR3: TGTGCCAGCAGTTACTCGGTGACTAGCGGGAACACCTACAATGAGCAGTTCTTC. It specifies CASSYSVTSGNTYNEQFF.

This chain uses TRBV18 with TRBJ1-4, with 10 bases identical to TRBD1. CDR1 KGHSH and CDR2 LQKENI come from the germline V gene. This CDR3 has 16 residues. The ends lost 3 bases at V and 5 bases at J; junction bases unmatched: 6. For the CDR3, the DNA is TGTGCCAGCTCACCGCTACCGGGACAGGGGAATGAAAAACTGTTTTTT. This codes for CASSPLPGQGNEKLFF.

The chain is built from TRBV2 and TRBJ2-7; 8 positions agree with TRBD1. The CDR3 contains 15 residues. Germline V gene sequence: CDR1 SNHLY, CDR2 FYNNEI. The junction had 8 bases not matched to a gene; V was cut back by 6 bases and J by 1 base. The CDR3 bases are TGTGCCAGCAGCAAGGGACAGGTCAATTCCTACGAGCAGTACTTC. The encoded protein is CASSKGQVNSYEQYF.

The CDR3 DNA follows: TGTGCCAGCAGCGGGGGACAGGGGCTTTTTTCTGGGGCCAACGTCCTGACTTTC. This translates into CASSGGQGLFSGANVLTF. The chain employs TRBV5-8 and TRBJ2-6, with TRBD1 matching over 10 bases. The CDR3 covers 18 residues. V shed 4 bases and J 1 base; nucleotides not matched to a gene: 8. From germline, CDR1 is SGHTS and CDR2 YDEGEE.

The genes are TRBV16 and TRBJ1-5; tentative D call: TRBD1 (5 bases). There are 19 residues in the CDR3. The germline CDR1 and CDR2 sequences are KGHSY and FQNENV. The V and J ends lost 0 bases and 0 bases respectively, with 18 bases between them. The CDR3 protein is CASSQSRLAGYISNQPQHF. The DNA for the CDR3 is TGTGCCAGCAGCCAATCGAGGTTGGCAGGGTACATTAGCAATCAGCCCCAGCATTTT.

This clone was recorded only once. Other DNA sequences from this sample encode an identical CDR3 as well. Written as DNA, the CDR3 is TGTGCCAGCAGCTCAACTAGCGGGACTTCCTACGAGCAGTACTTC. Its protein is CASSSTSGTSYEQYF. The genes are TRBV27 and TRBJ2-7; 10 bases are shared with TRBD2. The CDR3 has 15 residues. The V gene end was trimmed by 6 bases and the J gene end by 1 base; junction bases not matched to a gene: 6. CDR1 MNHEY and CDR2 SMNVEV come from the germline V gene (reference sequence).

This clone was counted once. V and J are TRBV19 and TRBJ1-1, with D perhaps TRBD1 (5 bases). The CDR3 spans 14 residues. Trimming took off 3 bases at V and 8 bases at J, with 16 bases between the two ends. Germline CDR1 is LNHDA and CDR2 is SQIVND (reference sequence). CDR3 residues: CASSMLAGRFEAFF. The CDR3 DNA sequence: TGTGCCAGTAGTATGCTGGCAGGGAGGTTCGAAGCTTTCTTT.

The chain combines TRBV3-1 (or the pseudogene TRBV3-2) with TRBJ2-5; no definite D call. The germline V gene has CDR1 LGHDT and CDR2 YNNKEL (reference sequence). Trimming took 3 bases from V and 5 from J, leaving 16 bases between them. CDR3 size: 15 residues. CDR3: CASSQSPQVRETQYF. For the CDR3, the DNA is TGTGCCAGCAGCCAGTCACCCCAGGTCCGGGAGACCCAGTACTTC.

The genes are TRBV28 and TRBJ1-1; the D gene is possibly TRBD1 (6 bases). The germline V gene has CDR1 MDHEN and CDR2 SYDVKM. Between the trimmed V and J ends, which lost 3 bases and 3 bases, there was a span of 8 bases. The CDR3 contains 13 residues. The CDR3: CASSFKGDTEAFF. Written as DNA, the CDR3 is TGTGCCAGCAGTTTCAAGGGGGACACTGAAGCTTTCTTT.

Here the CDR3 DNA reads TGTGCCAGCGGAAGGGGGCAAGGGGGCAATCAGCCCCAGCATTTT. Translated: CASGRGQGGNQPQHF. The V and J genes are TRBV6-5 and TRBJ1-5, with 7 bases aligning to TRBD1. Trimming at V came to 8 bases and at J to 2 bases, leaving 9 bases not matched to a gene. Looked up from germline, CDR1 is MNHEY and CDR2 is SVGAGI. This CDR3 is built from 15 residues.

The chain is built from TRBV18 and TRBJ2-6; 11 positions agree with TRBD1. The V gene end was trimmed by 3 bases and the J gene end by 2 bases; junction bases not matched to a gene: 6. Germline V gives CDR1 KGHSH, CDR2 LQKENI. The CDR3 is made up of 18 amino acids. CDR3: CASSPSPGQGAGANVLTF. Here the CDR3 DNA reads TGTGCCAGCTCACCCTCTCCGGGACAGGGGGCTGGGGCCAACGTCCTGACTTTC.

This clone occurred once. CDR3 protein: CASSAAGYEQYF. The DNA for the CDR3 is TGCGCCAGCAGCGCGGCCGGGTACGAGCAGTACTTC. The V gene is TRBV5-1, the J gene TRBJ2-7; D is undetermined. Trimming removed 4 bases from V and 4 bases from J, with 9 bases in between. CDR1 is SGHRS, CDR2 YFSETQ, per germline. This CDR3 is 12 amino acids long. Full variable domain (outside the CDR3, taken from reference TRBV5-1 and TRBJ2-7): KAGVTQTPRYLIKTRGQQVTLSCSPISGHRSVSWYQQTPGQGLQFLFEYFSETQRNKGNFPGRFSGRQFSNSRSEMNVSTLELGDSALYLCASSAAGYEQYFGPGTRLTVT.